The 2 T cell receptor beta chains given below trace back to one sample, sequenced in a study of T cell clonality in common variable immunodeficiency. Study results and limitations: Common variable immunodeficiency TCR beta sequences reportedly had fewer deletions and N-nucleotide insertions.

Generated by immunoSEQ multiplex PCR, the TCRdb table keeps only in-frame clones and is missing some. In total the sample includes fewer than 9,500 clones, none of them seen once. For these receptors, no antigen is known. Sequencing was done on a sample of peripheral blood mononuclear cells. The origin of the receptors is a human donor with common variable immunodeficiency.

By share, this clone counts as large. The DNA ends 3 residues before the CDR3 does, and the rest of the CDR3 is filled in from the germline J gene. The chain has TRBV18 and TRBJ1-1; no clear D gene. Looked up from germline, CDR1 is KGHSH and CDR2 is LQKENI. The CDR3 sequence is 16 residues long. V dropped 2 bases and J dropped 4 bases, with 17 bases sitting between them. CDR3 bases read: TGTGCCAGCTCACCAATAGGATCCCTGTCGGGCACTGAA. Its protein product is CASSPIGSLSGTE. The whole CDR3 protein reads CASSPIGSLSGTEAFF.

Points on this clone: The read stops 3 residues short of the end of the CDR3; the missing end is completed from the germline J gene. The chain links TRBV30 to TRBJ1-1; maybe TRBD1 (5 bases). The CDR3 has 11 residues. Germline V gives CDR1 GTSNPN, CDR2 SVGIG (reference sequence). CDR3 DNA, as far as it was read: TGTGCCTGGACCACAGGCGATGGA. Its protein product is CAWTTGDG. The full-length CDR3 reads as CAWTTGDGAFF.